The table lists the clone carrying this T cell receptor beta chain with a few counts. A much larger clone is a single base away; this may be a read error. The data derive from a study of regulatory T cells in long-lasting Graves disease. The time point is: newly diagnosed GD, antithyroid drugs for less than 3 months. Following extraction of RNA from PBMCs, that RNA was used to make the TCR library. An endocrinology unit in Xi'an, China, supplied the patients. iRepertoire HTBI primers and Arm-PCR of CDR3 regions built TCR beta libraries. In the source study's methods: Identification of gene segments yielded 60 or so TRBV and 14 TRBJ across samples. In TCRdb, the multiplex PCR reads were re-called with MiXCR into one record per CDR3 protein. What appears here as the V and J calls and clone size reflects TCRdb's work, not the paper's. The table lists 440,000 or so distinct CDR3 sequences, less than 20% of them singletons.

The same data also contributed to another study, on T cells in Graves' hyperthyroidism and ophthalmopathy. That source reports: A set of HTBI primers served as the primers for a first-round RT-PCR of the TCR CDR3.

The sequencing here drew on peripheral blood mononuclear cells (PBMCs), taken at new diagnosis, from a patient treated with antithyroid drugs. The source of this sequence is a woman in her twenties or thirties with Graves disease.

In DNA, the CDR3 is TGTGCCGGCAGTTTACAGGAGAACACTGAAGCTTTCTTT. This codes for CAGSLQENTEAFF. The chain recombines TRBV12-3 or TRBV12-4 with TRBJ1-1; maybe TRBD1 (5 bases). The CDR3 has 13 residues.